These 24 T cell receptor beta chains came from one sample sequenced in a study of early T cells in non-severe SARS-CoV-2 infection. One entry per CDR3 protein, called by TCRdb with MiXCR from the 5' RACE reads. This table holds roughly 34,000 distinct CDR3 sequences, around 4.1% found once. Sequencing was performed on whole blood. Receptors were obtained from an adult who was a healthcare worker with PCR-confirmed SARS-CoV-2 infection or an uninfected control (not recorded which).

This clonotype was seen at least ten times. The chain is built from TRBV9 and TRBJ2-3; TRBD2 matches at 11 bases. This CDR3 contains 17 residues. Germline CDR1 and CDR2: SGDLS and YYNGEE. Trimming took 4 bases from V and 5 from J; bases not matched to a gene: 12. Here the CDR3 DNA reads TGTGCCAGCAGCACCCTGGATAGCGGGGGGGCCGGAGATACGCAGTATTTT. Translated: CASSTLDSGGAGDTQYF.

This clonotype has a count of ten or more. CDR3 loop: CASSLGGTGGDLEAFF. Written as DNA, the CDR3 is TGTGCCAGCAGCTTAGGGGGAACAGGGGGTGATCTTGAAGCTTTCTTT. The chain joins TRBV7-9 to TRBJ1-1; 8 bases map to TRBD1. This CDR3 comprises 16 residues. Germline V gives CDR1 SEHNR, CDR2 FQNEAQ (reference sequence). The J segment lost 7 bases and the V segment lost 1 base, leaving 11 bases of the junction unmatched.

This clonotype was recorded at least ten times. The chain recombines TRBV7-2 with TRBJ2-3; TRBD1 matches 10 bases. The length of the CDR3 is 16 residues. Per germline, CDR1 SGHTA and CDR2 FQGNSA. V lost 4 bases to trimming and J lost 1 base; unmatched junction nucleotides: 5. The CDR3 bases are TGTGCCAGCAGCTCGATCGGGACAGGGGGCACAGATACGCAGTATTTT. Its protein product is CASSSIGTGGTDTQYF.

This clonotype was found many times. The V and J genes are TRBV28 and TRBJ1-5; a possible D gene is TRBD1 (5 bases). The CDR3 extends over 14 amino acids. The ends were cut back, 8 bases at V and 5 bases at J, with 16 bases in the middle. Germline V gene sequence: CDR1 MDHEN, CDR2 SYDVKM. CDR3 DNA: TGTGCCAGCGCGATTCGGGGGACGCATCAGCCCCAGCATTTT. It codes for CASAIRGTHQPQHF.

This clonotype was detected ten times or more. The chain combines TRBV5-1 with TRBJ2-1; 9 nucleotides agree with TRBD2. The J segment lost 3 bases and the V segment lost 0 bases, leaving 10 bases of the junction unmatched. The germline CDR1 and CDR2 sequences are SGHRS and YFSETQ. This CDR3 is built from 18 residues. CDR3 protein: CASSLAKIAGAGYNEQFF. The DNA for the CDR3 is TGCGCCAGCAGCTTGGCAAAAATAGCGGGAGCAGGCTACAATGAGCAGTTCTTC.

In its sample, this clonotype was seen a few times. The V call is TRBV24-1, the J call TRBJ2-2, with 8 bases fitting TRBD1. This CDR3 spans 18 amino acids. The trim removed 5 bases at V and 0 bases at J, leaving 10 bases unmatched. CDR1 is KGHDR and CDR2 is SFDVKD in the germline V gene. The CDR3 nucleotides are TGTGCCACCAGTGCCGCCCCGGGACAGGATACGAACACCGGGGAGCTGTTTTTT. Its translation is CATSAAPGQDTNTGELFF.

This clonotype appeared many times. This chain joins TRBV20-1 and TRBJ2-5, with 9 nucleotides matching TRBD2. The length of the CDR3 is 15 residues. The V gene end was trimmed by 5 bases and the J gene end by 5 bases; junction bases not matched to a gene: 12. The germline V gene has CDR1 DFQATT and CDR2 SNEGSKA (reference sequence). The CDR3 loop is CSAAPPSGGSETQYF. As DNA, the CDR3 is TGCAGTGCTGCCCCGCCCAGCGGGGGGTCGGAGACCCAGTACTTC.

This clonotype has at least ten counts. The chain employs TRBV19 and TRBJ2-7; possibly TRBD1 for D (5 bases). The V and J ends lost 5 bases and 1 base respectively, with 9 bases between them. CDR3 length: 13 amino acids. Germline V gives CDR1 LNHDA, CDR2 SQIVND (reference sequence). Here the CDR3 DNA reads TGTGCCAGTAGTCAGGGTCGATCCTACGAGCAGTACTTC. Its protein product is CASSQGRSYEQYF. The complete variable domain, with remaining parts taken from reference TRBV19 and TRBJ2-7, reads DGGITQSPKYLFRKEGQNVTLSCEQNLNHDAMYWYRQDPGQGLRLIYYSQIVNDFQKGDIAEGYSVSREKKESFPLTVTSAQKNPTAFYLCASSQGRSYEQYFGPGTRLTVT.

Worth noting for this clonotype: This may arise from a read error, as a much more abundant clone is one base away. The rearrangement uses TRBV5-1 and TRBJ2-1; no firm D call. This CDR3 region has 15 residues. Per germline, CDR1 SGHRS and CDR2 YFSETQ. V was trimmed by 1 base and J by 0 bases, leaving 8 bases between them. The CDR3 nucleotides are TGCGCCAGCAGCTTGTGTGCGAGCTCCTACAATGAGCAGTTCTTC. It translates to CASSLCASSYNEQFF.

This clonotype was picked up many times. The gene calls are TRBV6-6 and TRBJ1-1, with D perhaps matching TRBD1 (5 bases). The CDR3 contains 14 residues. V lost 2 bases and J 4 bases, leaving 11 bases between the germline ends. The germline V gene encodes CDR1 MNHNY and CDR2 SVGAGI (reference sequence). The CDR3 sequence is CASSYDRITTEAFF. CDR3 coding DNA: TGTGCCAGCAGTTACGACAGAATCACCACTGAAGCTTTCTTT.

The J gene is TRBJ2-7, the V gene TRBV6-1; 10 bases line up with TRBD1. The CDR3 length is 15 residues. CDR1 is MNHNS and CDR2 is SASEGT in the germline V gene. V gave up 8 bases and J gave up 1 base; unmatched junction bases: 8. CDR3 DNA: TGTGCCAGCGGGGCTGGGACAGGGGTTTCCTACGAGCAGTACTTC. This encodes CASGAGTGVSYEQYF.

This clonotype has at least ten counts. The chain recombines TRBV29-1 with TRBJ2-2; 7 bases match TRBD2. The germline CDR1 and CDR2 sequences are SQVTM and ANQGSEA. The CDR3 has 13 amino acids. V gave up 6 bases and J gave up 5 bases; unmatched junction bases: 6. CDR3 nucleotide sequence: TGCAGCGTGGCGCCGCGGGAGACCGGGGAGCTGTTTTTT. This codes for CSVAPRETGELFF.

This clonotype came up many times. The chain links TRBV10-2 to TRBJ1-4; D ambiguous. The germline V and J ends were trimmed by 5 bases and 4 bases, with 8 bases remaining between them. This CDR3 contains 13 residues. Germline CDR1 reads WSHSY; CDR2 reads SAAADI. In nucleotides, the CDR3 is TGCGCCAGCAGTACGCAGCGTAATGAAAAACTGTTTTTT. This encodes CASSTQRNEKLFF.

This clonotype was observed at least ten times. V and J are TRBV7-9 and TRBJ2-1; tentative D call: TRBD2 (6 bases). CDR1 is SEHNR and CDR2 is FQNEAQ in the germline V gene (reference sequence). The CDR3 contains 15 residues. V was clipped by 5 bases and J by 6 bases, with 17 bases between them. CDR3 region: CASSLPSVTSNEQFF. The DNA for the CDR3 is TGTGCCAGCAGCCTTCCTTCGGTGACTAGCAATGAGCAGTTCTTC.

In its sample, this clonotype was seen many times. The chain is built from TRBV28 and TRBJ2-7; 7 bases line up with TRBD1. The CDR3 consists of 11 residues. V lost 6 bases, J lost 12 bases, and 8 bases stayed unmatched. Looked up from germline, CDR1 is MDHEN and CDR2 is SYDVKM. CDR3 nucleotides: TGTGCCAGCAGCCACGACAGGGAATCGTACTTC. It is translated as CASSHDRESYF. Full variable domain (rest looked up from reference TRBV28 and TRBJ2-7): DVKVTQSSRYLVKRTGEKVFLECVQDMDHENMFWYRQDPGLGLRLIYFSYDVKMKEKGDIPEGYSVSREKKERFSLILESASTNQTSMYLCASSHDRESYFGPGTRLTVT.

This clonotype occurred many times. The chain couples TRBV5-1 to TRBJ1-1; possibly TRBD1 for D (5 bases). The CDR3 is 14 amino acids. V gave up 4 bases and J gave up 2 bases, with 12 bases separating them. Germline CDR1 is SGHRS and CDR2 is YFSETQ. The CDR3: CASSPGTGNTEAFF. The CDR3 DNA sequence: TGCGCCAGCAGCCCAGGTACAGGAAACACTGAAGCTTTCTTT.

This clonotype was detected many times. The chain combines TRBV13 with TRBJ2-7, with 8 nucleotides matching TRBD1. The germline gives CDR1 PRHDT, CDR2 FYEKMQ (reference sequence). The CDR3 loop spans 12 amino acids. The V segment lost 8 bases and the J segment 5 bases; nucleotides outside the gene matches: 5. In nucleotides, the CDR3 is TGTGCCAGCGGCAGGGGGCTTAACGAGCAGTACTTC. It specifies CASGRGLNEQYF.

This clonotype has ten or more counts. The rearrangement joins TRBV6-2 or TRBV6-3 to TRBJ2-1; a weak D match, TRBD1 (6 bases). Germline-derived CDR1 and CDR2 are MNHEY and SVGEGT. V lost 8 bases to trimming and J lost 0 bases, with 14 bases between them. The CDR3 totals 15 residues. CDR3 region: CASATGFISYNEQFF. The CDR3 region has the DNA TGTGCCAGCGCTACAGGGTTTATCTCCTACAATGAGCAGTTCTTC.

This clonotype has at least ten counts. The genes are TRBV10-3 and TRBJ1-2; 9 bases fit TRBD1. The junction had 5 bases not matched to a gene; V was cut back by 2 bases and J by 4 bases. Per the germline V gene, CDR1 is ENHRY and CDR2 is SYGVKD. The CDR3 runs to 15 residues. The CDR3 is CAISERQGGSYGYTF. The CDR3 nucleotides read TGTGCCATCAGTGAGAGACAGGGGGGATCCTATGGCTACACCTTC.

This clonotype occurred many times. The chain couples TRBV20-1 to TRBJ2-2, with 10 bases aligning to TRBD1. Germline values: CDR1 DFQATT, CDR2 SNEGSKA (reference sequence). This CDR3 comprises 13 residues. J lost 5 bases, V lost 6 bases, and 3 bases had no gene match. CDR3 sequence: CSAGTGVTGELFF. DNA of the CDR3: TGCAGTGCCGGGACAGGGGTTACCGGGGAGCTGTTTTTT.

This clonotype was recorded a few times. A junction end diverges from the germline sequence, so it may reflect a read error. The chain joins TRBV7-3 to TRBJ2-1, with D possibly matching TRBD1 (5 bases). Germline CDR1 reads SGHTA; CDR2 reads FQGTGA. The CDR3 covers 17 residues. The CDR3 coding sequence is TGTGTCAGCAGCAGAGTCAGTGGAACAGGAAGGCACAATGAGCAGTTCTTC. It codes for CVSSRVSGTGRHNEQFF. Filled out from reference TRBV7-3 and TRBJ2-1, the complete variable domain reads GAGVSQTPSNKVTEKGKYVELRCDPISGHTALYWYRQSLGQGPEFLIYFQGTGAADDSGLPNDRFFAVRPEGSVSTLKIQRTERGDSAVYLCVSSRVSGTGRHNEQFFGPGTRLTVL.

In this sample, this clonotype turned up many times. The rearrangement links TRBV6-2 or TRBV6-3 to TRBJ1-1; 9 bases line up with TRBD1. This CDR3 comprises 17 residues. Unmatched junction bases numbered 13, after V lost 3 bases and J lost 5 bases. The germline CDR1 and CDR2 sequences are MNHEY and SVGEGT. CDR3 sequence: CASSYPGQGWMETEAFF. The CDR3 DNA is TGTGCCAGCAGTTATCCGGGACAGGGTTGGATGGAAACTGAAGCTTTCTTT.

This clonotype was observed many times. V gene TRBV19 combines with J gene TRBJ2-6, with D perhaps matching TRBD1 (5 bases). With 2 bases removed from V and 1 base from J, the gap between germline ends came to 9 bases. Germline V gene data show CDR1 as LNHDA and CDR2 as SQIVND (reference sequence). CDR3 size: 16 residues. CDR3 loop: CASSISRGSGANVLTF. CDR3 nucleotide sequence: TGTGCCAGTAGTATAAGTAGGGGATCTGGGGCCAACGTCCTGACTTTC.

This clonotype occurred many times. The V gene is TRBV19, the J gene TRBJ2-1; 9 nucleotides match TRBD2. CDR1 is LNHDA, CDR2 SQIVND, per germline (reference sequence). V dropped 0 bases and J dropped 2; count of bases not matched to a gene: 2. This CDR3 is built from 16 residues. The CDR3 DNA follows: TGTGCCAGTAGTATAGAACCTAGCGGGGCCTACAATGAGCAGTTCTTC. Protein sequence: CASSIEPSGAYNEQFF.